A selection of T cell receptor beta chains follows, all from one sample in a study of radiotherapy plus CTLA-4 blockade in lung cancer. This table comes from immunoSEQ multiplex PCR, and its TCRdb copy is limited to in-frame clones, with some not included. The table records over 85,000 clones, about 86% of them present only once. This specimen consisted of peripheral blood, obtained from a patient treated with radiotherapy plus ipilimumab. All receptors derive from a human donor with non-small cell lung cancer that progressed on radiotherapy plus ipilimumab. Each CDR3 is given with its conserved first and last residue.

V gene	J gene	CDR3 protein
TRBV7-6	TRBJ2-1	CASSWTPGGEQFF
TRBV7-9	TRBJ1-1	CASSFLYTEAFF
TRBV7-9	TRBJ2-3	CASSGLTKATDTQYF
TRBV7-3	TRBJ2-3	CASSPFRLSTDTQYF
TRBV7-9	TRBJ2-3	CASSLAFADTQYF
TRBV4-1	TRBJ2-7	CASSQESSFYSYEQYF
TRBV27	TRBJ2-3	CASSLFRTPTDTQYF
TRBV19	TRBJ2-2	CASRRQANTGELFF
TRBV7-8	TRBJ2-7	CASSPRGQGTRYEQYF
TRBV21-1	TRBJ1-4	CARITSLNEKLFF
TRBV5-1	TRBJ2-2	CASSPGGTGELFF
TRBV7-2	TRBJ1-2	CASSTGVGGYTF
TRBV5-1	TRBJ2-7	CASSLRERSYEQYF
TRBV29-1	TRBJ1-5	CSVAWSSNQPQHF
TRBV5-1	TRBJ1-1	CASSPAGTMNTEAFF
TRBV14	TRBJ2-1	CASSPFGRPYNEQFF
TRBV29-1	TRBJ2-7	CSVEVGTANSYEQYF
TRBV5-4	TRBJ1-1	CASSLVGGGEAFF
TRBV6-5	TRBJ2-7	CASSSFYEQYF
TRBV27	TRBJ1-1	CASSPYMLTEAFF
TRBV7-9	TRBJ2-5	CASSLYQAQETQYF
TRBV6-5	TRBJ1-2	CASAARTVNYGYTF
TRBV5-1	TRBJ1-1	CASSLVGVGTEAFF
TRBV7-9	TRBJ1-4	CASSPGALTNEKLFF
TRBV18	TRBJ2-1	CASSLLPGLESYNEQFF
TRBV4-1	TRBJ1-1	CASSLRQGGYTEAFF
TRBV19	TRBJ1-4	CASSPGTGGKLFF
TRBV2	TRBJ1-6	CASRGQVSYNSPLHF
TRBV5-1	TRBJ2-3	CASSLSTGTKARTDTQYF
TRBV5-1	TRBJ2-2	CASSSIAGGTGELFF
TRBV6-5	TRBJ2-7	CASSRSGAYEQYF
TRBV6-5	TRBJ1-2	CASSYSTGTYGYTF
TRBV9	TRBJ1-2	CASSRSGQGAGYTF
TRBV4-1	TRBJ2-1	CASSQVGPQGDEQFF
TRBV30	TRBJ1-5	CAWGAGQGTPQHF
TRBV5-1	TRBJ2-1	CASSLRTGADEQFF
TRBV18	TRBJ1-2	CASSPSGGYKVYGYTF
TRBV7-8	TRBJ2-3	CASSFNADTQYF
TRBV5-4	TRBJ1-1	CASSSPSAASEAFF
TRBV9	TRBJ2-2	CASSVEEYTGELFF